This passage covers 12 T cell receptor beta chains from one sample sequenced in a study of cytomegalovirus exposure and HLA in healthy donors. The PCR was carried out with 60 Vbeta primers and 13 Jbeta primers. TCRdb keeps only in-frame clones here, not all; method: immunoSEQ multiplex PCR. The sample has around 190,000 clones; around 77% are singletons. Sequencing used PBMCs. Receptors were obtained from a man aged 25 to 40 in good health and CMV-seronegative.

The CDR3 nucleotides are TGCGCCAGCAGCTTAACAGGGGAGTTCCACGAGCAGTACTTC. Translating it yields CASSLTGEFHEQYF. This rearrangement joins TRBV5-1 to TRBJ2-7, with 7 bases identical to TRBD1. V gave up 2 bases and J gave up 5 bases; unmatched junction bases: 7. The CDR3 runs 14 residues. Per germline, CDR1 SGHRS and CDR2 YFSETQ.

The CDR3 protein is CASKGPFSYEQYF. As DNA, the CDR3 is TGTGCCAGTAAGGGGCCGTTCTCCTACGAGCAGTACTTC. The chain recombines TRBV19 with TRBJ2-7; a weak D match, TRBD1 (5 bases). Germline values: CDR1 LNHDA, CDR2 SQIVND (reference sequence). This CDR3 is 13 amino acids long. V gave up 7 bases and J gave up 0 bases, with 10 bases separating them.

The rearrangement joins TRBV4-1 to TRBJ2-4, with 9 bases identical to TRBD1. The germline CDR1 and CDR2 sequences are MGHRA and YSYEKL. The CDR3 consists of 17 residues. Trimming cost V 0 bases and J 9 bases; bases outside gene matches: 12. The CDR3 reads CASSQEDGTGRIAIQYF. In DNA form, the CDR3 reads TGCGCCAGCAGCCAAGAAGACGGGACAGGGAGGATCGCCATTCAGTACTTC.

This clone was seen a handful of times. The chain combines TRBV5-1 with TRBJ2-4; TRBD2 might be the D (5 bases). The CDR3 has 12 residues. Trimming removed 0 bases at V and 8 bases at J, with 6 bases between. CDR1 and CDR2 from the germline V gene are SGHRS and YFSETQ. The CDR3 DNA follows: TGCGCCAGCAGCTTGGCCGGGGACATTCAGTACTTC. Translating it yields CASSLAGDIQYF.

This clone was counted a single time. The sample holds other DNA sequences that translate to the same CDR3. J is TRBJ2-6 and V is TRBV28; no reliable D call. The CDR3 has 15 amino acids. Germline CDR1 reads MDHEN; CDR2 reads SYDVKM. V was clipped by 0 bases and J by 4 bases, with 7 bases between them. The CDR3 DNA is TGTGCCAGCAGTTTATGGGGCTCCGGGGCCAACGTCCTGACTTTC. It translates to CASSLWGSGANVLTF.

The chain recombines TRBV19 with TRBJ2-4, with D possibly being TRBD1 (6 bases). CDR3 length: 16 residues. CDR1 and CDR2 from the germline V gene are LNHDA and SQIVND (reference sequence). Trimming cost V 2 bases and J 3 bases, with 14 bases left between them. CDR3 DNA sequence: TGTGCCAGTAGTATAATAGGGGGATTCGGCAAAAACATTCAGTACTTC. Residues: CASSIIGGFGKNIQYF.

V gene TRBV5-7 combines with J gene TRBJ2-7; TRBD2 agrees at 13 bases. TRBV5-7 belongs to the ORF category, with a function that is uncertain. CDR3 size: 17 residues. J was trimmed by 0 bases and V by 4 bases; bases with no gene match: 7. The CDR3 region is CASSTPRTSGSSYEQYF. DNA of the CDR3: TGTGCCAGCAGCACCCCGAGGACTAGCGGGAGCTCCTACGAGCAGTACTTC.

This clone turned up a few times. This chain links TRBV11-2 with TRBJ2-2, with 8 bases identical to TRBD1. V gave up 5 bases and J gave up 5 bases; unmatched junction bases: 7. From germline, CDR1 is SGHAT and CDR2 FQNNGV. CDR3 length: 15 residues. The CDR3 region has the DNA TGTGCCAGCAGCCCTCCCGACAGGGGAACCGGGGAGCTGTTTTTT. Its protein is CASSPPDRGTGELFF.

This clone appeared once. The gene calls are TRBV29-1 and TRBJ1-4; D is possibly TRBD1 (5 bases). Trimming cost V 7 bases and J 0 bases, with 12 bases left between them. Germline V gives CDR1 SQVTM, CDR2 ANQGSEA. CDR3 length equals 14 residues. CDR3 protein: CSALGGATNEKLFF. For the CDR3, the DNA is TGCAGCGCGCTGGGGGGTGCAACTAATGAAAAACTGTTTTTT.

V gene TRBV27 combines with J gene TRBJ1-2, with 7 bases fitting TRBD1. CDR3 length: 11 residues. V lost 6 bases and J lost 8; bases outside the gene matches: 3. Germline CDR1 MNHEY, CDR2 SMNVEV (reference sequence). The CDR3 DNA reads TGTGCCAGCAGGACGACAGGGGGCTACACCTTC. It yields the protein CASRTTGGYTF.

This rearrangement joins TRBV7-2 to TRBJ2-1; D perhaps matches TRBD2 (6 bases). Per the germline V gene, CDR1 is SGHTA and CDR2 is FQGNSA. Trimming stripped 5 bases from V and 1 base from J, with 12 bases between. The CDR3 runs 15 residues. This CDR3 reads CASSPGTQSYNEQFF. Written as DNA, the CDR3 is TGTGCCAGCAGCCCCGGGACTCAATCCTACAATGAGCAGTTCTTC. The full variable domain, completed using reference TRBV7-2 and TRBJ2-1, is GAGVSQSPSNKVTEKGKDVELRCDPISGHTALYWYRQSLGQGLEFLIYFQGNSAPDKSGLPSDRFSAERTGGSVSTLTIQRTQQEDSAVYLCASSPGTQSYNEQFFGPGTRLTVL.

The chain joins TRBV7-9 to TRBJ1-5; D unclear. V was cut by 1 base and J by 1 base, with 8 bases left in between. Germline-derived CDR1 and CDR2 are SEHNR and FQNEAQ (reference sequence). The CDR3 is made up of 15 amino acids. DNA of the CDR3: TGTGCCAGCAGCTTAGACGGTCGGAGCAATCAGCCCCAGCATTTT. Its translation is CASSLDGRSNQPQHF. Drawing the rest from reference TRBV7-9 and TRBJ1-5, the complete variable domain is DTGVSQNPRHKITKRGQNVTFRCDPISEHNRLYWYRQTLGQGPEFLTYFQNEAQLEKSRLLSDRFSAERPKGSFSTLEIQRTEQGDSAMYLCASSLDGRSNQPQHFGDGTRLSIL.